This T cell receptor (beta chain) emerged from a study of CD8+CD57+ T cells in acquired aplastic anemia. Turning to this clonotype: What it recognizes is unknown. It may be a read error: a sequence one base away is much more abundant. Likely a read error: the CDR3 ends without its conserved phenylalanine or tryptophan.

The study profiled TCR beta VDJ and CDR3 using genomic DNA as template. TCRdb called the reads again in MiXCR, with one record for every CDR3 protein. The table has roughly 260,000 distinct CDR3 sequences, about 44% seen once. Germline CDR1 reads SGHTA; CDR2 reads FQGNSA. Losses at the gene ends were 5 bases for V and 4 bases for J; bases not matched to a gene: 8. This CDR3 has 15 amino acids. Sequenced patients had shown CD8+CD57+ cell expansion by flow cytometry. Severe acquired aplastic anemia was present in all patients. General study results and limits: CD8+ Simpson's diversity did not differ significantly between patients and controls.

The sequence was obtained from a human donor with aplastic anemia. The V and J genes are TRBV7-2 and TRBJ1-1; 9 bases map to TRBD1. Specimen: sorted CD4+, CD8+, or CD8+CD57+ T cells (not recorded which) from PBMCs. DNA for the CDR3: TGTGCCAGCAGCCCCAACAGGGGGCCGGTCACTGAAGCTTTCCTT. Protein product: CASSPNRGPVTEAFL.